This T cell receptor (beta chain) was sequenced during a study of CD8 T cells in ankylosing spondylitis. TCRdb itself ran the 5' RACE reads through MiXCR, one entry per CDR3 protein. The repertoire holds some 120,000 distinct CDR3 sequences, about 13% seen once, with 2.5% to 3.5% in the top ten. This clonotype was seen many times. Its specificity is unknown. The V and J ends lost 5 bases and 0 bases respectively, with 14 bases between them. This CDR3 has 15 amino acids. Germline V gene sequence: CDR1 LGHDT, CDR2 YNNKEL (reference sequence). Study-wide findings and caveats: A TCR beta motif made of fewer than ten highly homologous variants seemed typical of ankylosing spondylitis blood.

V gene TRBV3-1 combines with J gene TRBJ2-7; a possible D gene is TRBD1 (6 bases). What was sequenced was blood, either unsorted or a sorted T cell fraction (not recorded which). This TCR derives from a female donor with ankylosing spondylitis or in good health (not recorded which). In DNA form, the CDR3 reads TGTGCCAGCAGCAACGGGGACACTAACTCCTACGAGCAGTACTTC. Its protein product is CASSNGDTNSYEQYF.